This is a list of T cell receptor beta chains from one sample in a study of blood T cell repertoires in COVID-19. The assay was immunoSEQ multiplex PCR, and TCRdb's table has in-frame clones only and misses some. This table has some 90,000 clones, about nine tenths appearing once. The material sequenced was peripheral blood. These receptors were taken from a man in his fifties or sixties with acute or convalescent COVID-19. Both conserved end residues are part of each CDR3. Fields, in order: J gene, V gene, CDR3 length, D gene, clone size, CDR3 protein, CDR3 DNA. The D gene is left open where the match is weak. Only some rows state a clone size, as once, few, many or a class for expanded clones.

j_call: TRBJ2-5; v_call: TRBV5-6; cdr3_length: 15; d_call: NA; clone_size: NA; cdr3_aa: CASSFIGGLGETQYF; cdr3_nt: TGTGCCAGCAGCTTTATCGGGGGGCTGGGAGAGACCCAGTACTTC
j_call: TRBJ1-4; v_call: TRBV5-4; cdr3_length: 12; d_call: NA; clone_size: NA; cdr3_aa: CASSLRRGELFF; cdr3_nt: TGTGCCAGCAGCCTGCGTCGGGGGGAACTGTTTTTT
j_call: TRBJ2-1; v_call: TRBV10-1; cdr3_length: 16; d_call: NA; clone_size: NA; cdr3_aa: CASSESEGARYNEQFF; cdr3_nt: TGCGCCAGCAGTGAGTCGGAGGGGGCGCGGTACAATGAGCAGTTCTTC
j_call: TRBJ1-2; v_call: TRBV2; cdr3_length: 15; d_call: TRBD1; clone_size: NA; cdr3_aa: CASWGQGRGDYGYTF; cdr3_nt: TGTGCCAGCTGGGGACAGGGCCGAGGGGACTATGGCTACACCTTC
j_call: TRBJ1-6; v_call: TRBV9; cdr3_length: 14; d_call: NA; clone_size: once; cdr3_aa: CASSVTGNNSPLHF; cdr3_nt: TGTGCCAGCAGCGTAACAGGGAATAATTCACCCCTCCACTTT
j_call: TRBJ2-3; v_call: TRBV2; cdr3_length: 14; d_call: NA; clone_size: once; cdr3_aa: CASSPPRSRGTQYF; cdr3_nt: TGTGCCAGCAGTCCCCCTAGGAGTAGGGGGACGCAGTATTTT
j_call: TRBJ1-2; v_call: TRBV6-5; cdr3_length: 15; d_call: NA; clone_size: NA; cdr3_aa: CASSTTSRGAYGYTF; cdr3_nt: TGTGCCAGCAGTACCACCTCGCGGGGGGCATATGGCTACACCTTC
j_call: TRBJ2-1; v_call: TRBV6-6; cdr3_length: 14; d_call: NA; clone_size: NA; cdr3_aa: CASSYSESYNEQFF; cdr3_nt: TGTGCCAGCAGTTACTCGGAGTCCTACAATGAGCAGTTCTTC
j_call: TRBJ1-4; v_call: TRBV9; cdr3_length: 19; d_call: NA; clone_size: NA; cdr3_aa: CASSADARQGKSTNEKLFF; cdr3_nt: TGTGCCAGCAGCGCCGACGCTCGCCAGGGCAAATCAACTAATGAAAAACTGTTTTTT
j_call: TRBJ2-4; v_call: TRBV5-6; cdr3_length: 15; d_call: TRBD1; clone_size: NA; cdr3_aa: CARPVNRGAKNIQYF; cdr3_nt: TGTGCCAGACCGGTCAACAGGGGTGCCAAAAACATTCAGTACTTC
j_call: TRBJ1-5; v_call: TRBV2; cdr3_length: 14; d_call: NA; clone_size: NA; cdr3_aa: CASSPVNSNQPQHF; cdr3_nt: TGTGCCAGCAGCCCTGTAAATAGCAATCAGCCCCAGCATTTT
j_call: TRBJ1-3; v_call: TRBV7-9; cdr3_length: 13; d_call: NA; clone_size: NA; cdr3_aa: CASRATSGNTIYF; cdr3_nt: TGTGCCAGCAGGGCAACCTCTGGAAACACCATATATTTT
j_call: TRBJ1-2; v_call: TRBV6-4; cdr3_length: 14; d_call: TRBD1; clone_size: NA; cdr3_aa: CASSRDRLNYGYTF; cdr3_nt: TGTGCCAGCAGTAGGGACAGGCTGAACTATGGCTACACCTTC
j_call: TRBJ1-4; v_call: TRBV5-1; cdr3_length: 15; d_call: TRBD1; clone_size: NA; cdr3_aa: CASRAQGGANEKLFF; cdr3_nt: TGCGCCAGCAGGGCACAGGGGGGAGCTAATGAAAAACTGTTTTTT
j_call: TRBJ1-5; v_call: TRBV2; cdr3_length: 14; d_call: TRBD1; clone_size: NA; cdr3_aa: CASRQGLSNQPQHF; cdr3_nt: TGTGCCAGCAGACAGGGGCTGAGCAATCAGCCCCAGCATTTT
j_call: TRBJ1-2; v_call: TRBV6-5; cdr3_length: 13; d_call: NA; clone_size: once; cdr3_aa: CASSSSTNYGYTF; cdr3_nt: TGTGCCAGCAGTTCATCTACTAACTATGGCTACACCTTC
j_call: TRBJ2-7; v_call: TRBV12-5; cdr3_length: 15; d_call: TRBD2; clone_size: NA; cdr3_aa: CASASPGFVGGEQYF; cdr3_nt: TGTGCTAGTGCCTCCCCGGGATTCGTGGGGGGGGAGCAGTACTTC
j_call: TRBJ1-6; v_call: TRBV5-4; cdr3_length: 15; d_call: NA; clone_size: few; cdr3_aa: CASSFGSSYNSPLHF; cdr3_nt: TGTGCCAGCAGCTTTGGGAGCTCCTATAATTCACCCCTCCACTTT
j_call: TRBJ1-6; v_call: TRBV5-1; cdr3_length: 15; d_call: NA; clone_size: NA; cdr3_aa: CASSQGRLGSSPLHF; cdr3_nt: TGCGCCAGCAGTCAGGGGCGTCTGGGCAGTTCACCCCTCCACTTT
j_call: TRBJ2-2; v_call: TRBV10-3; cdr3_length: 17; d_call: TRBD1; clone_size: NA; cdr3_aa: CAISDMARTGLPGELFF; cdr3_nt: TGTGCCATCAGTGATATGGCCCGGACAGGGTTACCCGGGGAGCTGTTTTTT
j_call: TRBJ1-4; v_call: TRBV5-1; cdr3_length: 13; d_call: TRBD1; clone_size: NA; cdr3_aa: CASSHTGDEKLFF; cdr3_nt: TGCGCCAGCAGTCACACAGGGGATGAAAAACTGTTTTTT
j_call: TRBJ2-5; v_call: TRBV5-4; cdr3_length: 15; d_call: TRBD2; clone_size: NA; cdr3_aa: CASSTSGGAGETQYF; cdr3_nt: TGTGCCAGCAGCACGAGCGGGGGGGCCGGGGAGACCCAGTACTTC
j_call: TRBJ1-5; v_call: TRBV5-6; cdr3_length: 15; d_call: NA; clone_size: NA; cdr3_aa: CASSQTGGSNQPQHF; cdr3_nt: TGTGCCAGCAGCCAAACAGGTGGGAGCAATCAGCCCCAGCATTTT
j_call: TRBJ2-1; v_call: TRBV3-1/TRBV3-2; cdr3_length: 15; d_call: TRBD2; clone_size: NA; cdr3_aa: CASSYHSGSDNEQFF; cdr3_nt: TGTGCCAGCAGTTACCATAGCGGGTCGGACAATGAGCAGTTCTTC
j_call: TRBJ1-2; v_call: TRBV4-1; cdr3_length: 13; d_call: TRBD1; clone_size: NA; cdr3_aa: CASSQDPTGWQTF; cdr3_nt: TGCGCCAGCAGCCAAGACCCGACAGGGTGGCAGACCTTC
j_call: TRBJ1-2; v_call: TRBV5-1; cdr3_length: 16; d_call: TRBD1; clone_size: NA; cdr3_aa: CASSSAWGQGSYGYTF; cdr3_nt: TGCGCCAGCAGCTCGGCCTGGGGACAGGGAAGCTATGGCTACACCTTC
j_call: TRBJ2-1; v_call: TRBV19; cdr3_length: 12; d_call: TRBD2; clone_size: NA; cdr3_aa: CASTSGGYEQFF; cdr3_nt: TGTGCCTCGACTAGCGGGGGGTATGAGCAGTTCTTC